These T cell receptor beta chains were read from a single sample in a study of T cells in Graves' hyperthyroidism and ophthalmopathy. One entry per CDR3 protein, called by TCRdb with MiXCR from the multiplex PCR reads. The sample carries approximately 300,000 distinct CDR3 sequences, roughly 19% recorded once. Sequenced sample: blood. The receptors come from a man between 45 and 60 years old with Graves' ophthalmopathy. The conserved cysteine and the conserved F or W are not part of the CDR3 here.

v_call: TRBV24-1
j_call: TRBJ2-5
cdr3_aa: ATSGPTLGNQETQY

v_call: TRBV20-1
j_call: TRBJ2-7
cdr3_aa: SAYSTSGRAYEQY

v_call: TRBV3-1
j_call: TRBJ1-5
cdr3_aa: ASSRRGSDQPQH

v_call: TRBV28
j_call: TRBJ2-4
cdr3_aa: ASSLRVTSGRALAKNIQY

v_call: TRBV7-9
j_call: TRBJ2-1
cdr3_aa: ASTTQGYEQF

v_call: TRBV5-1
j_call: TRBJ1-4
cdr3_aa: ASSPGREKLF

v_call: TRBV9
j_call: TRBJ2-1
cdr3_aa: ASSVAPLAGGRSSYNEQF

v_call: TRBV11-2
j_call: TRBJ2-7
cdr3_aa: ASSLSPGLAGLSGQY

v_call: TRBV10-3
j_call: TRBJ1-1
cdr3_aa: ATSDYGQGEGLPEAF

v_call: TRBV11-2
j_call: TRBJ2-3
cdr3_aa: ASSFALAGGGTDTQY

v_call: TRBV11-3
j_call: TRBJ2-1
cdr3_aa: ANSPRGGMGNEQF

v_call: TRBV6-2/TRBV6-3
j_call: TRBJ2-7
cdr3_aa: ASSTSGATYGQY

v_call: TRBV2
j_call: TRBJ1-5
cdr3_aa: ASSLDSRGGQPQH

v_call: TRBV6-1
j_call: TRBJ2-5
cdr3_aa: ASSSDGLQETQY

v_call: TRBV19
j_call: TRBJ2-4
cdr3_aa: ASSMGRGILAKNIQY

v_call: TRBV20-1
j_call: TRBJ1-1
cdr3_aa: SARVSGVNTEAF

v_call: TRBV6-2/TRBV6-3
j_call: TRBJ2-5
cdr3_aa: ASSGTSGRPSRVETQY

v_call: TRBV12-5
j_call: TRBJ1-2
cdr3_aa: ASGRDLGNFYGYT

v_call: TRBV7-6
j_call: TRBJ2-3
cdr3_aa: ASSLLTGGKDTQY

v_call: TRBV28
j_call: TRBJ1-1
cdr3_aa: ASSFMGRAMLAF

v_call: TRBV12-3/TRBV12-4
j_call: TRBJ2-5
cdr3_aa: ASLLAGAETQY

v_call: TRBV28
j_call: TRBJ2-1
cdr3_aa: ASNPAGTGGLEQF

v_call: TRBV6-1
j_call: TRBJ1-5
cdr3_aa: ASHWGGDNQPQH

v_call: TRBV19
j_call: TRBJ2-7
cdr3_aa: ASRGDAYEQY

v_call: TRBV7-9
j_call: TRBJ2-1
cdr3_aa: ASINASNRHNEQF

v_call: TRBV20-1
j_call: TRBJ2-5
cdr3_aa: SASRTGIGTQY

v_call: TRBV7-3
j_call: TRBJ1-6
cdr3_aa: ASSTGGSGSPLH

v_call: TRBV7-2
j_call: TRBJ2-3
cdr3_aa: ASRRDIGVTDTQY

v_call: TRBV20-1
j_call: TRBJ2-5
cdr3_aa: SARAGQRETQY